This T cell receptor (beta chain) was obtained from a study of patients and donors after allogeneic stem cell transplantation. There are 15 residues in the CDR3. The germline V and J ends were trimmed by 5 bases and 0 bases, with 13 bases remaining between them. Germline V lookup: CDR1 SGHTA, CDR2 FQGNSA. TCRdb independently ran MiXCR on the RT-PCR reads; one entry per CDR3 protein. The table records 100,000 to 120,000 distinct CDR3 sequences, over 30% of them present only once. This TCR derives from a human donor who was either an allogeneic HSCT recipient or a stem cell or donor lymphocyte infusion donor (not recorded which). It is not recorded whose cells these are; they may come from a transplant donor. The rearrangement uses TRBV7-2 and TRBJ1-1; maybe TRBD1 (5 bases). The sample taken for sequencing was blood, either unsorted or a sorted T cell fraction (not recorded which). DNA for the CDR3: TGTGCCAGCAGCCTAAGGGGAGCCTTGAACACTGAAGCTTTCTTT. Its protein product is CASSLRGALNTEAFF. Together with reference TRBV7-2 and TRBJ1-1, the CDR3 gives the full variable domain: GAGVSQSPSNKVTEKGKDVELRCDPISGHTALYWYRQSLGQGLEFLIYFQGNSAPDKSGLPSDRFSAERTGGSVSTLTIQRTQQEDSAVYLCASSLRGALNTEAFFGQGTRLTVV.